The 30 T cell receptor beta chains presented below share a single source sample, sequenced in a study of PD-1 blockade in classical Hodgkin lymphoma. Sequencing was performed with immunoSEQ multiplex PCR; in TCRdb, only in-frame clones are kept and a portion is missing. The table has about 30,000 clones, 70% to 75% seen once. After autologous stem cell transplantation all patients relapsed, and prior brentuximab vedotin exposure differed between cohorts. The source was peripheral blood mononuclear cells (PBMCs), collected before the second cycle of nivolumab. These receptor sequences come from a human donor with classical Hodgkin lymphoma.

In this sample, this clone turned up a few times. The V gene is TRBV30, the J gene TRBJ1-2, with D possibly TRBD1 on 5 matching bases. The CDR3 runs to 13 residues. The V and J ends lost 5 bases and 5 bases respectively, with 15 bases between them. Germline CDR1 and CDR2: GTSNPN and SVGIG (reference sequence). The CDR3 is CAWDPKGLYGYTF. CDR3 nucleotide sequence: TGTGCCTGGGATCCTAAGGGGCTTTATGGCTACACCTTC.

This sequence joins TRBV5-1 and TRBJ1-4; D call uncertain. The CDR3 has 13 residues. The V end lost 0 bases, the J end lost 8 bases, and 8 bases lay between the germline ends. CDR1 is SGHRS and CDR2 is YFSETQ in the germline V gene. The CDR3 sequence is CASSLDSPEKLFF. In DNA, the CDR3 is TGCGCCAGCAGCTTGGATTCGCCAGAAAAACTGTTTTTT.

The chain has TRBV18 and TRBJ1-4, with D tentatively TRBD1 (5 bases). Germline CDR1 is KGHSH and CDR2 is LQKENI. This CDR3 has 14 amino acids. Trimming cost V 3 bases and J 3 bases, with 8 bases left between them. The CDR3 loop reads CASSPRAANEKLFF. As DNA, the CDR3 is TGTGCCAGCTCACCCAGGGCGGCTAATGAAAAACTGTTTTTT.

This clone was observed a handful of times. This rearrangement joins TRBV6-4 to TRBJ1-1, with D hard to call. The germline CDR1 and CDR2 sequences are MRHNA and SNTAGT. The length of the CDR3 is 15 residues. Trimming left V 0 bases short and J 6 bases short, with 14 bases between. CDR3 loop: CASSDSGVSGAEAFF. In nucleotides, the CDR3 is TGTGCCAGCAGTGACTCGGGAGTTTCAGGCGCTGAAGCTTTCTTT.

V and J are TRBV7-2 and TRBJ2-2; D possibly uses TRBD1 or TRBD2 (5 bases each). CDR1 and CDR2 from the germline V gene are SGHTA and FQGNSA. Trimming removed 4 bases at V and 4 bases at J, with 7 bases between. The CDR3 loop spans 13 amino acids. In DNA, the CDR3 is TGTGCCAGCAGCTCAGGGAGCACCGGGGAGCTGTTTTTT. It specifies CASSSGSTGELFF. Variable domain in full (rest from reference TRBV7-2 and TRBJ2-2): GAGVSQSPSNKVTEKGKDVELRCDPISGHTALYWYRQSLGQGLEFLIYFQGNSAPDKSGLPSDRFSAERTGGSVSTLTIQRTQQEDSAVYLCASSSGSTGELFFGEGSRLTVL.

This CDR3 is CASSPSSGGGETQYF. CDR3 nucleotide sequence: TGTGCCAGTAGTCCATCTAGCGGGGGGGGAGAGACCCAGTACTTC. The J gene is TRBJ2-5, the V gene TRBV19, with TRBD2 matching over 12 bases. The CDR3 runs 15 residues. Per the germline V gene, CDR1 is LNHDA and CDR2 is SQIVND (reference sequence). The V segment lost 5 bases and the J segment 4 bases; nucleotides outside the gene matches: 5. Together with reference TRBV19 and TRBJ2-5, the CDR3 gives the full variable domain: DGGITQSPKYLFRKEGQNVTLSCEQNLNHDAMYWYRQDPGQGLRLIYYSQIVNDFQKGDIAEGYSVSREKKESFPLTVTSAQKNPTAFYLCASSPSSGGGETQYFGPGTRLLVL.

The rearrangement links TRBV7-9 to TRBJ1-5; D is possibly TRBD1 (6 bases). Germline-derived CDR1 and CDR2 are SEHNR and FQNEAQ (reference sequence). The germline V and J ends were trimmed by 1 base and 6 bases, with 13 bases remaining between them. The CDR3 loop spans 15 amino acids. The CDR3 sequence is CASSLGRGAVQPQHF. CDR3 DNA: TGTGCCAGCAGCTTAGGCCGGGGGGCAGTTCAGCCCCAGCATTTT.

By frequency in the sample, this clone is medium-sized (0.01 to 0.1%). The chain uses TRBV19 and TRBJ1-2, with D possibly TRBD1 on 5 matching bases. The V end was cut by 0 bases, the J end by 6 bases, with 8 bases between. The CDR3 is 13 residues long. CDR1 and CDR2 (germline): LNHDA, SQIVND (reference sequence). The CDR3 here is CASSIEGVNGYTF. The CDR3 nucleotides read TGTGCCAGTAGTATAGAAGGGGTGAATGGCTACACCTTC.

V is TRBV19 and J is TRBJ2-3; D not certain. The CDR3 runs to 12 residues. Deletions cut 4 bases from V and 4 bases from J, with 6 bases between. Germline V gene lookup returns CDR1 LNHDA and CDR2 SQIVND (reference sequence). CDR3: CASSKTSDTQYF. The CDR3 DNA reads as TGTGCCAGTAGTAAGACTTCAGATACGCAGTATTTT.

The chain couples TRBV4-2 to TRBJ2-2; 8 bases map to TRBD1. This CDR3 is built from 13 residues. The germline V gene has CDR1 LGHNA and CDR2 YNFKEQ. The V gene end was trimmed by 9 bases and the J gene end by 3 bases; junction bases not matched to a gene: 3. CDR3 coding DNA: TGTGCCAGTGGGGACAGGCACACCGGGGAGCTGTTTTTT. This sequence encodes CASGDRHTGELFF.

The gene calls are TRBV9 and TRBJ2-3; the D call may be TRBD1 or TRBD2 (6 bases each). Germline V gene lookup returns CDR1 SGDLS and CDR2 YYNGEE. The CDR3 consists of 14 residues. V was trimmed by 3 bases and J by 2 bases, leaving 10 bases between them. In DNA, the CDR3 is TGTGCCAGCAGCGAGGGGGGCACCACAGATACGCAGTATTTT. Translation: CASSEGGTTDTQYF.

The chain recombines TRBV2 with TRBJ1-3; D possibly corresponds to TRBD1 (6 bases). Germline CDR1 reads SNHLY; CDR2 reads FYNNEI. The V and J ends lost 10 bases and 0 bases respectively, with 13 bases between them. CDR3 length equals 14 residues. CDR3 loop: CANRVPNSGNTIYF. DNA for the CDR3: TGTGCCAACAGGGTTCCCAACTCTGGAAACACCATATATTTT.

J is TRBJ2-7 and V is TRBV30; D is unresolved. Germline lookup yields CDR1 GTSNPN and CDR2 SVGIG (reference sequence). Between the trimmed V and J ends, which lost 0 bases and 4 bases, there was a span of 10 bases. This CDR3 comprises 13 residues. CDR3 DNA sequence: TGTGCCTGGAGTGTAGGTTTTGATTACGAGCAGTACTTC. Protein product: CAWSVGFDYEQYF.

This chain connects TRBV5-1 to TRBJ1-5; a possible D gene is TRBD1 (5 bases). Trimming took off 1 base at V and 6 bases at J, with 8 bases between the two ends. CDR3 length: 13 residues. Germline assignment: CDR1 SGHRS and CDR2 YFSETQ. CDR3 region: CASSLLGGQPQHF. CDR3 in DNA: TGCGCCAGCAGCTTGCTTGGGGGTCAGCCCCAGCATTTT.

This rearrangement joins TRBV10-3 to TRBJ1-2, with no clear D. Trimming removed 4 bases at V and 0 bases at J, with 6 bases between. The CDR3 contains 13 residues. Germline CDR1 ENHRY, CDR2 SYGVKD. CDR3 residues: CAISGDPNYGYTF. CDR3 sequence (DNA): TGTGCCATCAGTGGTGACCCTAACTATGGCTACACCTTC.

This clone was counted a few times. The chain recombines TRBV6-1 with TRBJ2-2, with D unclear. The V gene's germline CDR1 is MNHNS and CDR2 SASEGT. This CDR3 comprises 13 residues. The ends were cut back, 4 bases at V and 5 bases at J, with 8 bases in the middle. The CDR3, as DNA: TGTGCCAGCAGTGTGGAGAGTACCGGGGAGCTGTTTTTT. Its protein is CASSVESTGELFF.

This clone was counted only a few times. The chain joins TRBV7-3 to TRBJ2-1; 9 positions match TRBD2. After removal of 4 bases from V and 6 bases from J, the junction contained 4 bases not matched to a gene. The CDR3 has 14 residues. The germline CDR1 and CDR2 sequences are SGHTA and FQGTGA. The CDR3 nucleotides are TGTGCCAGCAGCTCCGGGACTAGCAGCAATGAGCAGTTCTTC. This gives the protein CASSSGTSSNEQFF.

This clone showed up just once. The chain recombines TRBV7-9 with TRBJ1-1, with D hard to call. Germline V lookup: CDR1 SEHNR, CDR2 FQNEAQ (reference sequence). With 8 bases removed from V and 5 bases from J, the gap between germline ends came to 6 bases. The length of the CDR3 is 10 residues. The CDR3, as DNA: TGTGCCAGCGGGGTAACTGAAGCTTTCTTT. Encoded protein: CASGVTEAFF. Supplemented by reference TRBV7-9 and TRBJ1-1, the full variable domain reads DTGVSQNPRHKITKRGQNVTFRCDPISEHNRLYWYRQTLGQGPEFLTYFQNEAQLEKSRLLSDRFSAERPKGSFSTLEIQRTEQGDSAMYLCASGVTEAFFGQGTRLTVV.

The chain combines TRBV4-3 with TRBJ1-5, with D maybe TRBD1 (5 bases). The CDR3 covers 14 residues. Germline CDR1 LGHNA, CDR2 YSLEER. The V gene lost 0 bases and the J gene lost 8 bases, with 11 bases spanning the gap. The CDR3 spells CASSQDRGQEPQHF. CDR3 DNA: TGCGCCAGCAGCCAAGATAGGGGCCAGGAGCCCCAGCATTTT.

The chain joins TRBV4-1 to TRBJ2-7, with D possibly matching TRBD1 (6 bases). Germline V lookup: CDR1 MGHRA, CDR2 YSYEKL. The CDR3 consists of 15 residues. Trimming took 0 bases from V and 7 from J, leaving 16 bases between them. CDR3 nucleotides: TGCGCCAGCAGCCAAGAAGGTAGTGGGCAGGGGGAGCAGTACTTC. Amino acid sequence: CASSQEGSGQGEQYF.

The rearrangement links TRBV7-2 to TRBJ2-3, with D uncertain. The CDR3 extends over 13 amino acids. The V gene lost 4 bases and the J gene lost 6 bases, with 11 bases spanning the gap. Germline lookup yields CDR1 SGHTA and CDR2 FQGNSA. CDR3 sequence reads: CASSSARLDTQYF. CDR3 in DNA: TGTGCCAGCAGCTCTGCCCGTCTGGATACGCAGTATTTT.

The gene calls are TRBV2 and TRBJ2-1; 14 bases are a match to TRBD2. CDR3 length: 16 amino acids. With V trimmed by 5 bases and J by 5 bases, 5 bases remained unmatched. Germline CDR1 reads SNHLY; CDR2 reads FYNNEI. The CDR3 protein is CASSWTSGGTDNEQFF. For the CDR3, the DNA is TGTGCCAGCAGTTGGACTAGCGGGGGGACCGACAATGAGCAGTTCTTC.

This clone was observed a single time. The gene calls are TRBV18 and TRBJ2-1; TRBD2 agrees at 9 bases. The CDR3 is 16 residues long. Per germline, CDR1 KGHSH and CDR2 LQKENI. After removal of 0 bases from V and 0 bases from J, the junction contained 0 bases not matched to a gene. The CDR3 reads CASSPPSGGSYNEQFF. The CDR3 DNA sequence: TGTGCCAGCTCACCACCTAGCGGGGGCTCCTACAATGAGCAGTTCTTC.

The CDR3 protein is CASSQGWNTEAFF. DNA for the CDR3: TGCGCCAGCAGCCAGGGCTGGAACACTGAAGCTTTCTTT. The rearrangement links TRBV4-1 to TRBJ1-1; no clear D. V was clipped by 3 bases and J by 1 base, with 6 bases between them. This CDR3 has 13 amino acids. The germline V gene encodes CDR1 MGHRA and CDR2 YSYEKL.

This chain uses TRBV5-6 with TRBJ2-1; TRBD2 matches at 7 bases. The CDR3 has 13 amino acids. The J segment lost 8 bases and the V segment lost 0 bases, leaving 2 bases of the junction unmatched. Germline V CDR1 and CDR2: SGHDT, YYEEEE. This CDR3 is CASSLVAGDEQFF. The CDR3 DNA is TGTGCCAGCAGCTTGGTGGCGGGGGATGAGCAGTTCTTC.

A single count supports this clone. This chain links TRBV27 with TRBJ1-2; D not resolved. CDR1 and CDR2 from the germline V gene are MNHEY and SMNVEV (reference sequence). The CDR3 runs 15 residues. The ends were cut back, 4 bases at V and 8 bases at J, with 20 bases in the middle. DNA of the CDR3: TGTGCCAGCAGTTACCTCAAAGACGGAGGAGAAGGCTACACCTTC. Protein: CASSYLKDGGEGYTF.

The chain employs TRBV18 and TRBJ1-6; D perhaps matches TRBD1 (6 bases). Per the germline V gene, CDR1 is KGHSH and CDR2 is LQKENI. This CDR3 spans 16 amino acids. V was shortened by 2 bases and J by 7 bases, with 15 bases between the two germline ends. The CDR3 nucleotides are TGTGCCAGCTCACCATCCCCGGTGCAGGGGAATTCACCCCTCCACTTT. It specifies CASSPSPVQGNSPLHF.

The J gene is TRBJ2-5, the V gene TRBV7-2; D gene unclear. The CDR3 runs 13 residues. The V and J ends lost 3 bases and 4 bases respectively, with 9 bases between them. Germline CDR1 reads SGHTA; CDR2 reads FQGNSA. CDR3 protein: CASSLGNGETQYF. The DNA of the CDR3 is TGTGCCAGCAGCTTGGGGAATGGAGAGACCCAGTACTTC.

The gene calls are TRBV6-5 and TRBJ1-1; TRBD1 agrees at 7 bases. V lost 7 bases, J lost 1 base, and 3 bases stayed unmatched. The CDR3 covers 13 residues. The germline gives CDR1 MNHEY, CDR2 SVGAGI. The CDR3 sequence: CASTPGGNTEAFF. The CDR3 DNA is TGTGCCAGCACTCCAGGGGGGAACACTGAAGCTTTCTTT.

The chain is built from TRBV7-2 and TRBJ2-7; D ambiguous. This CDR3 has 14 amino acids. Trimming pared 5 bases from V and 5 bases from J, leaving 16 bases between. Germline CDR1 and CDR2: SGHTA and FQGNSA. The chain's CDR3 is CASSPNPALHEQYF. The CDR3 DNA is TGTGCCAGCAGCCCGAACCCCGCCCTTCACGAGCAGTACTTC. The full variable domain, in which reference TRBV7-2 and TRBJ2-7 provide the parts outside the CDR3, is GAGVSQSPSNKVTEKGKDVELRCDPISGHTALYWYRQSLGQGLEFLIYFQGNSAPDKSGLPSDRFSAERTGGSVSTLTIQRTQQEDSAVYLCASSPNPALHEQYFGPGTRLTVT.